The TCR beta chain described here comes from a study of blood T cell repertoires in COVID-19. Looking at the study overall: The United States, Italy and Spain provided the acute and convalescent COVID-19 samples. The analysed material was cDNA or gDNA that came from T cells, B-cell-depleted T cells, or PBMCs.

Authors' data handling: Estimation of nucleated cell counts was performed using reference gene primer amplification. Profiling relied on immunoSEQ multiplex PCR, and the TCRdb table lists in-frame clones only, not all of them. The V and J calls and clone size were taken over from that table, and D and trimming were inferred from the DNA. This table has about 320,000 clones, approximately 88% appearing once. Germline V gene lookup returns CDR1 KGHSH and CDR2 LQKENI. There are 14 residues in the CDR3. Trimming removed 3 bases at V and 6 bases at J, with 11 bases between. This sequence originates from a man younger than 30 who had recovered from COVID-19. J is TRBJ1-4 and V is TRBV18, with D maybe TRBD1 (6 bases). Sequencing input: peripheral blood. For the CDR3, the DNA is TGTGCCAGCTCACCGACACAGGGATATGAAAAACTGTTTTTT. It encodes CASSPTQGYEKLFF.